Given below is one TCR beta chain in context. This specimen comes from a study of shared clonotypes between healthy human individuals. Here immunoSEQ multiplex PCR was the method, and the copy in TCRdb shows in-frame clones only, minus some. The profile shows 2 million to 2.5 million clones, around 92% of them singletons. CDR1 SNHLY and CDR2 FYNNEI come from the germline V gene. The CDR3 loop spans 14 amino acids. Germline trimming cut 8 bases from V and 7 bases from J; bases unmatched to any gene: 7. Sequenced: naive CD4+ T cells from PBMCs. Sample subset: CD45RA+ positively selected. The sequence derives from a man in his late teens or twenties in good health. Some clones in this sample may be carry-over from other donors' samples. The chain uses TRBV2 and TRBJ2-3, with 12 bases that match TRBD2. The CDR3 loop reads CASSPTSGSHTQYF. The CDR3 DNA sequence: TGTGCCAGCTCCCCGACTAGCGGGAGTCATACGCAGTATTTT.